Detailed here is one T cell receptor (beta chain). The CDR3 totals 16 residues. Germline CDR1 and CDR2: LGHNA and YSLEER. After removal of 3 bases from V and 3 bases from J, the junction contained 7 bases not matched to a gene. This record comes from a study of T cell repertoires in ileal Crohn's disease. Generated by immunoSEQ multiplex PCR, the TCRdb table keeps only in-frame clones and is missing some. The sample has about 1,900 clones, roughly 84% seen once. Sample: ileal tissue. This sequence originates from an adult with Crohn's disease. The chain recombines TRBV4-3 with TRBJ2-7, with 11 bases lining up with TRBD1. The CDR3 loop is CASSQGRGTGGYEQYF. The DNA for the CDR3 is TGCGCCAGCAGCCAGGGGCGGGGGACAGGGGGCTACGAGCAGTACTTC.